This TCR beta chain stems from a study of blood T cell repertoires in COVID-19. Study details: The samples span acute and convalescent COVID-19 from the United States, Italy and Spain. PBMCs, B-cell-depleted T cells, or T cells provided the cDNA or gDNA that made up the material.

V was pared by 5 bases and J by 5 bases, with 5 bases of the junction left unmatched. Germline CDR1 ENHRY, CDR2 SYGVKD. CDR3 length: 15 amino acids. The method was immunoSEQ multiplex PCR; TCRdb's version includes in-frame clones alone and lacks a portion of them. This table has about 150,000 clones, about 85% appearing once. The V and J genes are TRBV10-3 and TRBJ2-5; 13 nucleotides line up with TRBD2. Sequences were obtained from peripheral blood. This receptor was identified in an older woman with active or convalescent COVID-19. The CDR3 here is CAISPTGLAGETQYF. The CDR3 DNA sequence: TGTGCCATCAGTCCCACGGGACTAGCGGGGGAGACCCAGTACTTC.